This passage covers 26 T cell receptor beta chains from one sample sequenced in a study of Graves' ophthalmopathy and Graves' hyperthyroidism. The sequenced template was RNA, covering the TCR beta CDR3 region. HTBI primers served in a first-round RT-PCR, which a second-round multiplex PCR followed. TCRdb reanalysed the multiplex PCR reads using MiXCR and keeps one entry per CDR3 protein. The sample contains a few hundred thousand distinct CDR3 sequences, roughly 39% of which appear only once. Sequencing used peripheral blood or thyroid tissue (not recorded which). These receptor sequences come from an adult man with Graves' hyperthyroidism.

In its sample, this clonotype was seen many times. This rearrangement joins TRBV29-1 to TRBJ1-2; no clear D. CDR1 and CDR2 from the germline V gene are SQVTM and ANQGSEA. Trimming removed 1 base from V and 3 bases from J, with 18 bases in between. The length of the CDR3 is 16 residues. This chain's CDR3 is CSVEVSASKAHYGYTF. In DNA form, the CDR3 reads TGCAGCGTTGAAGTCTCGGCTTCTAAGGCTCACTATGGCTACACCTTC.

Concerning this clonotype itself: Just one base apart from a much larger clone, this may be a read error. The genes are TRBV29-1 and TRBJ1-1; D remains unclear. The CDR3 spans 12 residues. V was clipped by 3 bases and J by 6 bases, with 11 bases between them. CDR1 is SQVTM and CDR2 is ANQGSEA in the germline V gene. The CDR3 spells CSVDLSEAEAFF. The DNA for the CDR3 is TGCAGCGTTGACCTTTCCGAGGCTGAAGCTTTCTTT.

This clonotype was counted many times. This chain connects TRBV7-9 to TRBJ1-4; D unclear. CDR1 is SEHNR and CDR2 is FQNEAQ in the germline V gene (reference sequence). The CDR3 sequence is 16 residues long. V lost 1 base to trimming and J lost 7 bases, with 16 bases between them. CDR3 loop: CASSLVGRRWGEKLFF. As DNA, the CDR3 is TGTGCCAGCAGCTTAGTTGGACGGCGTTGGGGTGAAAAACTGTTTTTT.

This clonotype has only one observation. A much larger clone lies one base from this, so it may be a read error. The chain combines TRBV12-3 or TRBV12-4 with TRBJ1-4; TRBD1 matches 8 bases. The CDR3 consists of 14 residues. CDR3 loop: CASKSSDRAERLFF. The CDR3 DNA reads TGTGCCAGCAAATCTTCGGACAGGGCCGAAAGACTGTTTTTT.

This clonotype appeared a few times. CDR3 in amino acids: CAWSAGQGNQPQHF. The CDR3 DNA reads TGTGCCTGGAGTGCGGGACAGGGCAATCAGCCCCAGCATTTT. This chain connects TRBV30 to TRBJ1-5; 8 nucleotides match TRBD1. Germline CDR1 is GTSNPN and CDR2 is SVGIG (reference sequence). Losses at the gene ends were 1 base for V and 2 bases for J; bases not matched to a gene: 1. The CDR3 has 14 residues.

This clonotype was detected ten times or more. The chain uses TRBV20-1 and TRBJ2-7; the match to TRBD1 covers 10 bases. CDR3 length: 15 residues. The ends lost 6 bases at V and 5 bases at J; junction bases unmatched: 13. CDR1 is DFQATT, CDR2 SNEGSKA, per germline (reference sequence). The CDR3 loop is CSARSSPGTGDEQYF. CDR3 nucleotide sequence: TGCAGTGCACGGTCGAGCCCCGGGACAGGGGACGAGCAGTACTTC.

The chain joins TRBV19 to TRBJ2-7, with 9 bases aligning to TRBD1. The ends lost 5 bases at V and 2 bases at J; junction bases unmatched: 10. The CDR3 has 16 residues. The germline CDR1 and CDR2 sequences are LNHDA and SQIVND (reference sequence). The CDR3: CASSPAGQGITYEQYF. DNA for the CDR3: TGTGCCAGTAGTCCAGCAGGACAGGGGATTACCTACGAGCAGTACTTC.

This clonotype was picked up many times. This chain joins TRBV24-1 and TRBJ2-7; TRBD1 is a possible D gene (5 bases). There are 13 residues in the CDR3. V lost 4 bases and J lost 5, with 11 bases in between. In germline, CDR1 is KGHDR, CDR2 SFDVKD. The CDR3 sequence: CATSDSDSHEQYF. DNA for the CDR3: TGTGCCACCAGTGACTCCGACAGTCACGAGCAGTACTTC.

This clonotype was picked up many times. The CDR3 reads CASSPRLLETQYF. In nucleotides, the CDR3 is TGTGCCAGCAGTCCCCGACTTTTGGAGACCCAGTACTTC. J is TRBJ2-5 and V is TRBV27; D is unresolved. In germline, CDR1 is MNHEY, CDR2 SMNVEV (reference sequence). V was shortened by 5 bases and J by 5 bases, with 12 bases between the two germline ends. The CDR3 is 13 residues long.

The CDR3 loop is CATSINRGETQYF. CDR3 DNA: TGTGCCACCAGCATTAACAGGGGAGAGACCCAGTACTTC. V is TRBV15 and J is TRBJ2-5, with 7 bases fitting TRBD1. Germline lookup yields CDR1 LNHNV and CDR2 YYDKDF (reference sequence). This CDR3 has 13 residues. V was clipped by 4 bases and J by 4 bases; unmatched bases: 3.

Details on this clonotype: A much larger clone is a single base away; this may be a read error. The V and J genes are TRBV6-5 and TRBJ1-3; unclear D gene. CDR3 size: 11 residues. CDR1 is MNHEY, CDR2 SVGAGI, per germline. V lost 6 bases and J lost 4, with 4 bases in between. The CDR3 DNA sequence: TGTGCCAGCAGGTACGGAAACACCATATATTTT. Its translation is CASRYGNTIYF.

This clonotype was counted only a few times. This sequence joins TRBV5-1 and TRBJ1-2, with 10 bases matching TRBD1. Germline CDR1 reads SGHRS; CDR2 reads YFSETQ. The V gene end was trimmed by 4 bases and the J gene end by 8 bases; junction bases not matched to a gene: 8. The CDR3 is 14 residues long. CDR3 coding DNA: TGCGCCAGCAGCCTGGACAGGGGGACAGGCGGCTACACCTTC. Protein product: CASSLDRGTGGYTF.

This rearrangement joins TRBV7-9 to TRBJ2-7; no definite D call. Germline values: CDR1 SEHNR, CDR2 FQNEAQ (reference sequence). Trimming stripped 6 bases from V and 0 bases from J, with 15 bases between. This CDR3 is 15 amino acids long. The CDR3 protein is CASSESVLSSYEQYF. The CDR3 nucleotides are TGTGCCAGCAGTGAATCGGTACTTTCCTCCTACGAGCAGTACTTC.

This clonotype was counted between two and nine times. This sequence joins TRBV28 and TRBJ2-5, with D maybe TRBD1 (6 bases). The CDR3 extends over 14 amino acids. CDR1 MDHEN and CDR2 SYDVKM come from the germline V gene. V lost 2 bases and J 4 bases, leaving 11 bases between the germline ends. DNA of the CDR3: TGTGCCAGCAGTTTAGGACAGTATGGAGAGACCCAGTACTTC. Its translation: CASSLGQYGETQYF.

This clonotype was detected ten times or more. A read error may produce the germline difference seen at one junction end. J is TRBJ2-5 and V is TRBV7-7, with 8 bases matching TRBD1. Germline V gene data show CDR1 as SSHAT and CDR2 as FNYEAQ (reference sequence). This CDR3 comprises 15 residues. CDR3 loop: CASSLAGGYQETQYF. Written as DNA, the CDR3 is TGTGCTAGCAGCTTAGCAGGGGGCTATCAAGAGACCCAGTACTTC.

This clonotype was counted ten times or more. The V gene is TRBV29-1, the J gene TRBJ2-5, with D perhaps assigned TRBD1 or TRBD2 (5 bases each). The CDR3 sequence is 14 residues long. In germline, CDR1 is SQVTM, CDR2 ANQGSEA. Trimming shortened V by 0 bases and J by 0 bases, and 8 bases separated the two germline ends. CDR3 coding DNA: TGCAGCGTTGAAGAAGAGGGGTACCAAGAGACCCAGTACTTC. Translating gives CSVEEEGYQETQYF.

This clonotype has a count of ten or more. The chain recombines TRBV6-6 with TRBJ1-1; no definite D call. V dropped 2 bases and J dropped 0 bases, with 10 bases sitting between them. The germline CDR1 and CDR2 sequences are MNHNY and SVGAGI (reference sequence). The CDR3 extends over 15 amino acids. This CDR3 is CASSYTRTVNTEAFF. The CDR3 DNA follows: TGTGCCAGCAGTTACACGCGGACGGTGAACACTGAAGCTTTCTTT.

This clonotype was counted many times. V is TRBV6-5 and J is TRBJ2-7; 10 bases agree with TRBD2. Losses at the gene ends were 7 bases for V and 6 bases for J; bases not matched to a gene: 3. This CDR3 comprises 12 residues. Germline V lookup: CDR1 MNHEY, CDR2 SVGAGI. This CDR3 reads CASKEREGEQYF. Written as DNA, the CDR3 is TGTGCCAGCAAAGAGCGGGAGGGCGAGCAGTACTTC.

This chain joins TRBV2 and TRBJ2-7; 8 bases agree with TRBD1. The ends lost 5 bases at V and 1 base at J; junction bases unmatched: 10. Germline V gene sequence: CDR1 SNHLY, CDR2 FYNNEI. The CDR3 spans 16 residues. The CDR3 reads CASSFRPGQGSYEQYF. The CDR3 DNA reads TGTGCCAGCAGTTTCCGACCCGGACAGGGATCCTACGAGCAGTACTTC.

This clonotype was seen many times. This sequence joins TRBV10-2 and TRBJ1-2; weak D call: TRBD1 (5 bases). The CDR3 runs 14 residues. Trimming took 0 bases from V and 5 from J, leaving 10 bases between them. Germline CDR1 reads WSHSY; CDR2 reads SAAADI. The CDR3 bases are TGCGCCAGCAGTGAGTCGCGGGGGGAATATGGCTACACCTTC. It encodes CASSESRGEYGYTF.

V and J are TRBV7-8 and TRBJ1-5; no firm D call. CDR1 and CDR2 from the germline V gene are SGHVS and FQNEAQ. The CDR3 is 14 amino acids. Trimming shortened V by 6 bases and J by 4 bases, and 13 bases separated the two germline ends. The CDR3: CASSFRAQNQPQHF. The DNA of the CDR3 is TGTGCCAGCAGTTTTCGGGCGCAGAATCAGCCCCAGCATTTT.

The sample holds a few counts of this clonotype. The chain recombines TRBV2 with TRBJ1-1; 9 bases line up with TRBD1. The CDR3 runs 16 residues. Germline V CDR1 and CDR2: SNHLY, FYNNEI. V lost 5 bases, J lost 0 bases, and 7 bases stayed unmatched. For the CDR3, the DNA is TGTGCCAGCAGTTCCTCGGGACAGGGATTGAACACTGAAGCTTTCTTT. Its translation is CASSSSGQGLNTEAFF. The full variable domain, completed using reference TRBV2 and TRBJ1-1, is EPEVTQTPSHQVTQMGQEVILRCVPISNHLYFYWYRQILGQKVEFLVSFYNNEISEKSEIFDDQFSVERPDGSNFTLKIRSTKLEDSAMYFCASSSSGQGLNTEAFFGQGTRLTVV.

As regards this clonotype: Given a much more abundant clone one base away, this may be a read error. The rearrangement uses TRBV19 and TRBJ1-1; no clear D. This CDR3 region has 15 residues. Germline CDR1 is LNHDA and CDR2 is SQIVND (reference sequence). The CDR3 DNA sequence: TGTGCCAGTAGTAATCTAGGGTCCAGGAACACTCAAGCTTTCTTT. This sequence encodes CASSNLGSRNTQAFF.

This clonotype has ten or more counts. The chain combines TRBV25-1 with TRBJ2-7; 11 bases fit TRBD1. With 6 bases clipped from V and 6 bases from J, the junction kept 7 bases outside the gene matches. The CDR3 covers 14 residues. Germline V gene lookup returns CDR1 MGHDK and CDR2 SYGVNS. CDR3 amino acids: CASSTGTGGIEQYF. The CDR3 coding sequence is TGTGCCAGCAGCACCGGGACAGGGGGAATCGAGCAGTACTTC.

This clonotype came up many times. The chain joins TRBV12-3 or TRBV12-4 to TRBJ2-5; D possibly corresponds to TRBD1 (6 bases). V gave up 3 bases and J gave up 5 bases, with 10 bases separating them. The CDR3 runs to 13 residues. The CDR3 loop reads CASSFVQGETQYF. For the CDR3, the DNA is TGTGCCAGCAGTTTCGTACAGGGCGAGACCCAGTACTTC.

This chain joins TRBV15 and TRBJ2-2; D call uncertain. Germline CDR1 reads LNHNV; CDR2 reads YYDKDF (reference sequence). This CDR3 has 16 amino acids. The ends were cut back, 0 bases at V and 0 bases at J, with 8 bases in the middle. The CDR3 loop is CATSRDLASNTGELFF. The CDR3 nucleotides are TGTGCCACCAGCAGAGATTTAGCCTCGAACACCGGGGAGCTGTTTTTT.